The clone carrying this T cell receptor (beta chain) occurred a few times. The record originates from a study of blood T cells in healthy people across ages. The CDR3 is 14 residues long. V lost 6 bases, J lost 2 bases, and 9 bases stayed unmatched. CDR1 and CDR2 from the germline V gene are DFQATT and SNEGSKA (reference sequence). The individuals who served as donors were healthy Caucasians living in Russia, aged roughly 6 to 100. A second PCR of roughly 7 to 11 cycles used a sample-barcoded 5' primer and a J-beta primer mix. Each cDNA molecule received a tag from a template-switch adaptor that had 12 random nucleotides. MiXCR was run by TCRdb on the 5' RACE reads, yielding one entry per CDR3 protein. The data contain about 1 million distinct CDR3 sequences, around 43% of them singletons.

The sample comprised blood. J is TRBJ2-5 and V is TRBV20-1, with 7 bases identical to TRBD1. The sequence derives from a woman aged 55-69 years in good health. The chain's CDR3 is CSALPGQIQETQYF. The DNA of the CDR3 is TGCAGTGCCCTTCCGGGACAGATACAAGAGACCCAGTACTTC.